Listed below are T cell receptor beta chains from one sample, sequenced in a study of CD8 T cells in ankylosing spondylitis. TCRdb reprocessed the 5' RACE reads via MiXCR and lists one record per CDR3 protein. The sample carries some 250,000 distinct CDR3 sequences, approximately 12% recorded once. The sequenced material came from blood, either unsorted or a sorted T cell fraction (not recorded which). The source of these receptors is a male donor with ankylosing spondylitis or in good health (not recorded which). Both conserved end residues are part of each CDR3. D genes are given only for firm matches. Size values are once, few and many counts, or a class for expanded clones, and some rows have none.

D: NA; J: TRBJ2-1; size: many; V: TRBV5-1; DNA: TGCGCCAGCAGGATCGTCAGGGATGAGCAGTTCTTC; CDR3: CASRIVRDEQFF
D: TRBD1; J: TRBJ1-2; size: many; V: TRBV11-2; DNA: TGTGCCAGCAGCTTTGGGACAGGGAGTTTTTTTGATGGCTACACCTTC; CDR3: CASSFGTGSFFDGYTF
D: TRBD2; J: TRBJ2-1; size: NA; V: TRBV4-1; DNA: TGCGCCAGCAGCCATGACCCGGGGGGTGAGCAGTTCTTC; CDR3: CASSHDPGGEQFF
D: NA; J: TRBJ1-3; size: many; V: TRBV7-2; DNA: TGTGCCAGCAGCTTAGTCCGGAGCAACACCATATATTTT; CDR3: CASSLVRSNTIYF
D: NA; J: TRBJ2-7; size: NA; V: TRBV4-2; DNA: TGTGCCAGCAGCCAAGAGGCACAGGGATCCTACGAGCAGTACTTC; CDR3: CASSQEAQGSYEQYF
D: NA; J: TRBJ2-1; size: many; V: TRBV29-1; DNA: TGCAGCGTTGAAACACTAGGCAATGAGCAGTTCTTC; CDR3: CSVETLGNEQFF
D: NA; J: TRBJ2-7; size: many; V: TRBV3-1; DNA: TGTGCCAGCAGCCCTGGTTCCGAGCAGTACTTC; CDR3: CASSPGSEQYF
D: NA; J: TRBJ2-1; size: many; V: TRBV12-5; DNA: TGTGCTAGTGGCCCTACAGGAAGCTCCTACAATGAGCAGTTCTTC; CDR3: CASGPTGSSYNEQFF
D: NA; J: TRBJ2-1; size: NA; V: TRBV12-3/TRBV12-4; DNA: TGTGCCAGCAGTAAACGCCCTGGACTCAACCTTTACAATGAGCAGTTCTTC; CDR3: CASSKRPGLNLYNEQFF
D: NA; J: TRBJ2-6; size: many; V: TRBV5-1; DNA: TGCGCCAGCAGCTTGGAACCGCGCTCTGGGGCCAACGTCCTGACTTTC; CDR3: CASSLEPRSGANVLTF
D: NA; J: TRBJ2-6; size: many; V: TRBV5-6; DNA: TGTGCCAGCAGCTTGGTAGCAGGCTCTTTCATGACTTTC; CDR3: CASSLVAGSFMTF
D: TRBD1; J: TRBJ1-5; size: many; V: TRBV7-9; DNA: TGTGCCAGCAGCGAAACAGGGGCTCTCAATCAGCCCCAGCATTTT; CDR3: CASSETGALNQPQHF
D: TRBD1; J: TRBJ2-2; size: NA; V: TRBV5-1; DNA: TGCGCCAGCAGCGTGGGGACAGGGAGCGGCACCGGGGAGCTGTTTTTT; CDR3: CASSVGTGSGTGELFF
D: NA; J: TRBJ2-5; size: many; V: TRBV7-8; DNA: TGTGCCAGCAGCCCTGGCCCCGAGACCCAGTACTTC; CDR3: CASSPGPETQYF
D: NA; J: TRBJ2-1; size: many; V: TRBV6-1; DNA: TGTGCCAGCAGCGTTAGGAGGGGGCCAAGAGAGCAGTTCTTC; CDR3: CASSVRRGPREQFF
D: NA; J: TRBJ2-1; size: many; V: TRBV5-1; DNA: TGCGCCAGCAGCCCGGGCATAAGGGACTCGTACAATGAGCAGTTCTTC; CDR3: CASSPGIRDSYNEQFF
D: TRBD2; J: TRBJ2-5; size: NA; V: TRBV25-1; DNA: TGTGCCAGCACGACTAGCGGAGAGGGGGGAGAGACCCAGTACTTC; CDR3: CASTTSGEGGETQYF
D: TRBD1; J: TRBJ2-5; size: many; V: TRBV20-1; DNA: TGCAGTGCTAGCGGACAGGGCTACCAAGAGACCCAGTACTTC; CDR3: CSASGQGYQETQYF
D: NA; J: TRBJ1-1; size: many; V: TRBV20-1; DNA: TGCAGTGCGCGATTTGGGGGAGCGGCAGTCGACGGGCCTGAAGCTTTCTTT; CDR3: CSARFGGAAVDGPEAFF
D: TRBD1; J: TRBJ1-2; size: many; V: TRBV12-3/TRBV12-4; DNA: TGTGCCAGCAGACGCACAGGGGACTATGGCTACACCTTC; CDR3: CASRRTGDYGYTF
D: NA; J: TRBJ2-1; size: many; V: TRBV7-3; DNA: TGTGCCAGCAGCCCAGACCCCTCCCAAGCCGGAAATGAGCAGTTCTTC; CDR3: CASSPDPSQAGNEQFF
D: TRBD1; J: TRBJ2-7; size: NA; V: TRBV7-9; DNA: TGTGCCAGCAGCGCAGTCCCGGGACAGGGAAACTACGAGCAGTACTTC; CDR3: CASSAVPGQGNYEQYF
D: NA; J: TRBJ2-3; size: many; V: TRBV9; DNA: TGTGCCAGCAGCGGTCCACAGGGTACTAGCACAGATACGCAGTATTTT; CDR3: CASSGPQGTSTDTQYF
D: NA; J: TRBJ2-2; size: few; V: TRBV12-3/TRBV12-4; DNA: TGTGCCAGCATCCCGGGACAGAACACCGGGGAGCTGTTTTTT; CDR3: CASIPGQNTGELFF
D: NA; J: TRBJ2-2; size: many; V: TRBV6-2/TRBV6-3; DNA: TGTGCCAGCAGTTATGAGGTAGACACCGGGGAGCTGTTTTTT; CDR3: CASSYEVDTGELFF
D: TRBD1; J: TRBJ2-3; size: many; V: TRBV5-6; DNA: TGTGCCAGCACCCCAGGCGGCAGGGGGTGGGGAGGCACAGATACGCAGTATTTT; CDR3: CASTPGGRGWGGTDTQYF
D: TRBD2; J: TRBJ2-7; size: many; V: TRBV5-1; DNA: TGCGCCAGCAGCTCCCAACGGACTAGCGGCTACGAGCAGTACTTC; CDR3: CASSSQRTSGYEQYF
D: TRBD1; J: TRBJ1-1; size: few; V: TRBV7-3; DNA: TGTGCCAGCAGCCAGGACAGGCTGTTTGAAGCTTTCTTT; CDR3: CASSQDRLFEAFF
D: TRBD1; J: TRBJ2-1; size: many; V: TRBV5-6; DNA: TGTGCCAGCGGGACAGGGGTGGCCAATGAGCAGTTCTTC; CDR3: CASGTGVANEQFF
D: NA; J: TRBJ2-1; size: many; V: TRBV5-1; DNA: TGCGCCAGCAGCTTGTTTCCGGGGGAGGTCAATGAGCAGTTCTTC; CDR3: CASSLFPGEVNEQFF
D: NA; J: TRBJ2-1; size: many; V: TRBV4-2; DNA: TGTGCCAGCAGCCAAGAGGGCCTAGGGCCAAACAATGAGCAGTTCTTC; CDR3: CASSQEGLGPNNEQFF
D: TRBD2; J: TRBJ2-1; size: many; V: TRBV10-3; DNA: TGTGCCATCGCCCCCCGGGGGGGAAGTGAGCAGTTCTTC; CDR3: CAIAPRGGSEQFF
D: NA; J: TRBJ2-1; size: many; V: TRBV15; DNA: TGTGCCACCAGCATGAGCTCCTACAATGAGCAGTTCTTC; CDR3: CATSMSSYNEQFF
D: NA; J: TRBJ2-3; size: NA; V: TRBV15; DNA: TGTGCCACCAGCAGAGTGGCGGGGTCCTACACAGATACGCAGTATTTT; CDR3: CATSRVAGSYTDTQYF
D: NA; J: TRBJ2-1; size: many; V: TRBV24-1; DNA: TGTGCCACCAGTGATGACAGAAGACTAGTGGGGAATGAGCAGTTCTTC; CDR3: CATSDDRRLVGNEQFF
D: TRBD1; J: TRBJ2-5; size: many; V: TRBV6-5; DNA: TGTGCCAGCAGTTACGGGGACAGGGGGCGTGGGACCCAGTACTTC; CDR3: CASSYGDRGRGTQYF
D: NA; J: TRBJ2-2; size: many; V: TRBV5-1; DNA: TGCGCCAGCAGCTTGGAAGGACTATCCGGGGAGCTGTTTTTT; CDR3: CASSLEGLSGELFF
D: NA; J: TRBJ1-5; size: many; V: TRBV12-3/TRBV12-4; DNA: TGTGCCAGCAGTTTACAATGGCCCCGAGGGCAGCCCCAGCATTTT; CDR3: CASSLQWPRGQPQHF
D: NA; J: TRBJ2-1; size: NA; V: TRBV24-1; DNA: TGTGCCACCAGTGCCCATTTGGGCTACAATGAGCAGTTCTTC; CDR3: CATSAHLGYNEQFF
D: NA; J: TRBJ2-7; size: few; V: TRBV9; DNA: TGTGCCAGCAGCGCAGGGACGGCTCGCTTAGCCGAGCAGTACTTC; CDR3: CASSAGTARLAEQYF
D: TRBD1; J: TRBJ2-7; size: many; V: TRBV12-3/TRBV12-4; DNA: TGTGCCAGCAGGGGACAGATTAACTACGAGCAGTACTTC; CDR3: CASRGQINYEQYF
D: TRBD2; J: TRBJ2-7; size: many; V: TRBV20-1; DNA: TGCAGTGCTAGAACTGGACTAGCGGGACACTCCTACGAGCAGTACTTC; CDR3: CSARTGLAGHSYEQYF